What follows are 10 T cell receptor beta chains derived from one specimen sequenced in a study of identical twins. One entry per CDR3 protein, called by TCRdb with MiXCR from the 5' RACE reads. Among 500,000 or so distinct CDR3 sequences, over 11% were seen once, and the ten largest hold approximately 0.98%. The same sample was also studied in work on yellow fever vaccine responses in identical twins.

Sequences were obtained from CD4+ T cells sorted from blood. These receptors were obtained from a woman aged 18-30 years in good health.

CDR3 nucleotides: TGTGCCAGCAGGGGACAACCGAGCAATCAGCCCCAGCATTTT. Amino acids: CASRGQPSNQPQHF. The chain recombines TRBV6-2 or TRBV6-3 with TRBJ1-5, with a possible D match to TRBD1 (6 bases). CDR3 size: 14 residues. V was cut by 6 bases and J by 1 base, with 10 bases left in between. Germline loops: CDR1 MNHEY, CDR2 SVGEGT.

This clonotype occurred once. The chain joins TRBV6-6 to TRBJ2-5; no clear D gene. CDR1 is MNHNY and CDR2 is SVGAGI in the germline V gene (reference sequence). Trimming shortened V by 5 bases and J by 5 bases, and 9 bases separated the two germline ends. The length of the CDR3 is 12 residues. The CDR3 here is CASSRALETQYF. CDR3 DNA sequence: TGTGCCAGCAGTAGGGCGCTTGAGACCCAGTACTTC.

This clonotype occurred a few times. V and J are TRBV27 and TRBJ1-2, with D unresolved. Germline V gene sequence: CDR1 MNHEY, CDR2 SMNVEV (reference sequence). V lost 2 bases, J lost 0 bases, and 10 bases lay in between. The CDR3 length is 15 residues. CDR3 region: CASSLTYSSNYGYTF. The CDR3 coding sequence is TGTGCCAGCAGTTTAACATACTCATCTAACTATGGCTACACCTTC.

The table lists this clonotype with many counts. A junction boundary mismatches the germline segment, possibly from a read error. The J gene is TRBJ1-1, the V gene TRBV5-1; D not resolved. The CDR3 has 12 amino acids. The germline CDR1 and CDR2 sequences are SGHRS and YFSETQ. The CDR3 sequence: CASSSGNTEAFF. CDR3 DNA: TGTGCCAGCAGCTCGGGGAACACTGAAGCTTTCTTT.

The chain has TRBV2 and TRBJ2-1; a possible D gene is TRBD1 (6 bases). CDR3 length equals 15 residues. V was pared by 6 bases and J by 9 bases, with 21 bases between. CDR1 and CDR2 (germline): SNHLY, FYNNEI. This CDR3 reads CASRVRDTTRVEQFF. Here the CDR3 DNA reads TGTGCCAGCAGGGTACGGGACACCACTCGGGTTGAGCAGTTCTTC.

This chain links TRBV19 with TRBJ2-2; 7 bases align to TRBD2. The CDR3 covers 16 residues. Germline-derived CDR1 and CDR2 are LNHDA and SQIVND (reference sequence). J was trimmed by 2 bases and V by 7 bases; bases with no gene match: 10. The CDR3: CASTRVLAVNTGELFF. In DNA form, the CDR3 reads TGTGCCAGTACTCGGGTTCTAGCGGTCAACACCGGGGAGCTGTTTTTT.

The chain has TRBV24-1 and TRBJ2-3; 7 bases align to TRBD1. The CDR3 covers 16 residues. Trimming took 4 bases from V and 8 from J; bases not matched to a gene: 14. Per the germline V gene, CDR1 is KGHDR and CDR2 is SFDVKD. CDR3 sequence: CATSEGANRGPVTQYF. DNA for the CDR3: TGTGCCACCAGTGAGGGGGCCAACAGGGGTCCAGTTACGCAGTATTTT.

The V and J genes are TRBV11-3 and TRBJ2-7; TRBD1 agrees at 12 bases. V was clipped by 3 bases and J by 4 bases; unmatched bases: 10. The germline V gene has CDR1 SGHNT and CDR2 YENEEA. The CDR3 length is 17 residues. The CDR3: CASSFALRDRGLYEQYF. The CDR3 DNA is TGTGCCAGCAGCTTCGCTCTCCGGGACAGGGGGCTTTACGAGCAGTACTTC.

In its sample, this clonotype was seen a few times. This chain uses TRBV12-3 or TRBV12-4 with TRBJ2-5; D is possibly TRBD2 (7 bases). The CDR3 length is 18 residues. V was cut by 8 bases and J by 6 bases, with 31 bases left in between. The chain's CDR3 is CASGTIFEGLGGAQTQYF. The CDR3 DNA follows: TGTGCCAGCGGTACCATCTTTGAGGGATTGGGGGGGGCTCAGACCCAGTACTTC.

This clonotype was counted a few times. The CDR3 DNA sequence: TGTGCCAGCAGCCCCACTAGCTATAGTGAGCAGTTCTTC. It codes for CASSPTSYSEQFF. The chain uses TRBV12-3 or TRBV12-4 and TRBJ2-1, with D possibly TRBD2 on 6 matching bases. This CDR3 region has 13 residues. Trimming stripped 6 bases from V and 9 bases from J, with 15 bases between.